The source of this T cell receptor beta chain is a study of shared T cell receptors in the human thymus. Clones were read by immunoSEQ multiplex PCR, and TCRdb kept only the in-frame ones, dropping some. The sample includes hundreds of thousands of clones, 85% to 95% of them seen just once. The CDR3 sequence is 13 residues long. Germline assignment: CDR1 SGHRS and CDR2 YFSETQ. V lost 3 bases, J lost 7 bases, and 11 bases lay in between. The source is a human donor. Material: thymocytes. The rearrangement uses TRBV5-1 and TRBJ2-1; a possible D gene is TRBD2 (5 bases). CDR3 region: CASSSRTGNEQFF. The CDR3 DNA sequence: TGCGCCAGCAGCTCCCGGACTGGGAATGAGCAGTTCTTC.